These 27 T cell receptor beta chains originate from one sample sequenced in a study of CD4+ T cells in melanoma. Measured with immunoSEQ multiplex PCR; TCRdb has only the in-frame clones, and not every one. The sample has 17,000 or so clones; 65% to 85% are singletons. The sample was cells from a culture (not recorded whether cultured in vitro). The receptors here all came from a human donor with melanoma.

This chain connects TRBV7-3 to TRBJ1-6; no clear D gene. The ends were cut back, 2 bases at V and 10 bases at J, with 12 bases in the middle. Germline CDR1 and CDR2: SGHTA and FQGTGA. This CDR3 region has 14 residues. The CDR3 DNA reads TGTGCCAGCAGCTTACTCAGTCAGAACTCACCCCTCCACTTT. Residues: CASSLLSQNSPLHF.

The chain uses TRBV11-2 and TRBJ2-2, with D maybe TRBD1 (5 bases). The CDR3 is 14 residues long. Germline V gene sequence: CDR1 SGHAT, CDR2 FQNNGV. The V end lost 6 bases, the J end lost 4 bases, and 12 bases lay between the germline ends. CDR3: CASSSQVGTGELFF. The CDR3 DNA reads TGTGCCAGCAGTTCACAGGTCGGCACCGGGGAGCTGTTTTTT.

This clone appeared once. The genes are TRBV15 and TRBJ1-1, with 7 bases that match TRBD1. Germline values: CDR1 LNHNV, CDR2 YYDKDF (reference sequence). This CDR3 region has 17 residues. V lost 3 bases to trimming and J lost 2 bases; unmatched junction nucleotides: 12. The CDR3 sequence: CATSRANRDSRNTEAFF. The CDR3 bases are TGTGCCACCAGCAGGGCGAACCGGGACAGCCGAAACACTGAAGCTTTCTTT.

This clone was counted a few times. This rearrangement joins TRBV14 to TRBJ2-1; a weak D match, TRBD2 (7 bases). The V gene's germline CDR1 is SGHDN and CDR2 FVKESK. Trimming left V 3 bases short and J 8 bases short, with 17 bases between. The CDR3 spans 15 residues. CDR3 in amino acids: CASSQGGNRVHEQFF. The CDR3 nucleotides are TGTGCCAGCAGCCAGGGGGGGAACAGGGTCCATGAGCAGTTCTTC.

V usage is TRBV6-6 and J usage is TRBJ2-7, with D possibly matching TRBD1 (5 bases). Germline V lookup: CDR1 MNHNY, CDR2 SVGAGI (reference sequence). The CDR3 sequence is 14 residues long. Trimming left V 6 bases short and J 3 bases short, with 15 bases between. CDR3 bases: TGTGCCAGCAGACCCCAGGGAACCCACTACGAGCAGTACTTC. It encodes CASRPQGTHYEQYF.

The V call is TRBV4-1, the J call TRBJ1-3, with a weak D call TRBD1 (6 bases). Per germline, CDR1 MGHRA and CDR2 YSYEKL. Trimming pared 0 bases from V and 1 base from J, leaving 19 bases between. CDR3 size: 19 residues. CDR3 loop: CASSQDRRRGDFSGNTIYF. CDR3 bases: TGCGCCAGCAGCCAAGATAGAAGGAGGGGGGATTTTTCTGGAAACACCATATATTTT.

The J gene is TRBJ1-2, the V gene TRBV9; perhaps TRBD1 as D (6 bases). The CDR3 is 14 residues long. V was pared by 0 bases and J by 7 bases, with 13 bases between. Germline V gene data show CDR1 as SGDLS and CDR2 as YYNGEE. CDR3 bases: TGTGCCAGCAGCGTAGTGACGGGGGCGCCTGGCTACACCTTC. This codes for CASSVVTGAPGYTF.

The chain employs TRBV19 and TRBJ1-5, with D possibly matching TRBD1 (6 bases). Between the trimmed V and J ends, which lost 7 bases and 6 bases, there was a span of 22 bases. Per the germline V gene, CDR1 is LNHDA and CDR2 is SQIVND (reference sequence). The CDR3 loop spans 16 amino acids. CDR3 DNA sequence: TGTGCCAGTACCCTCGAGTGGGGCAGGGGACCTCAGCCCCAGCATTTT. It specifies CASTLEWGRGPQPQHF.

This clone was observed a handful of times. The V and J genes are TRBV19 and TRBJ2-3; possibly TRBD1 for D (5 bases). This CDR3 is built from 14 residues. Trimming took off 5 bases at V and 0 bases at J, with 9 bases between the two ends. Looked up from germline, CDR1 is LNHDA and CDR2 is SQIVND (reference sequence). CDR3 sequence reads: CASSRQGSTDTQYF. In DNA form, the CDR3 reads TGTGCCAGTAGTCGGCAGGGAAGCACAGATACGCAGTATTTT.

This chain uses TRBV7-8 with TRBJ1-2; perhaps TRBD1 as D (5 bases). V lost 4 bases and J 7 bases, leaving 16 bases between the germline ends. Germline values: CDR1 SGHVS, CDR2 FQNEAQ. The CDR3 has 14 residues. CDR3 DNA: TGTGCCAGCAGCTCAGAAACAGGTTACGGTGGCTACACCTTC. Residues: CASSSETGYGGYTF. Full variable domain (missing parts from reference TRBV7-8 and TRBJ1-2): GAGVSQSPRYKVAKRGQDVALRCDPISGHVSLFWYQQALGQGPEFLTYFQNEAQLDKSGLPSDRFFAERPEGSVSTLKIQRTQQEDSAVYLCASSSETGYGGYTFGSGTRLTVV.

A single count supports this clone. This rearrangement joins TRBV6-5 to TRBJ1-1; 7 nucleotides line up with TRBD1. CDR1 and CDR2 from the germline V gene are MNHEY and SVGAGI. This CDR3 contains 14 residues. J lost 5 bases, V lost 2 bases, and 5 bases had no gene match. CDR3 in amino acids: CASSYLTGLTEAFF. The CDR3 DNA reads TGTGCCAGCAGTTACCTGACAGGGTTGACTGAAGCTTTCTTT.

This clone showed up just once. This rearrangement joins TRBV5-5 to TRBJ2-7, with no clear D. The CDR3 is made up of 13 amino acids. Germline V lookup: CDR1 SGHKS, CDR2 YYEKEE (reference sequence). The V end was cut by 4 bases, the J end by 9 bases, with 17 bases between. The CDR3 spells CASSAEDKFMQYF. Here the CDR3 DNA reads TGTGCCAGCAGCGCCGAAGATAAATTTATGCAGTACTTC.

This rearrangement joins TRBV5-1 to TRBJ2-3; unclear D gene. This CDR3 is built from 14 residues. Deletions cut 6 bases from V and 2 bases from J, with 13 bases between. Germline CDR1 and CDR2: SGHRS and YFSETQ. In nucleotides, the CDR3 is TGCGCCAGCACTCGAAGCCGTAACACAGATACGCAGTATTTT. Its protein product is CASTRSRNTDTQYF.

This clone turned up a few times. This sequence joins TRBV5-1 and TRBJ2-1, with 8 positions matching TRBD1. Germline lookup yields CDR1 SGHRS and CDR2 YFSETQ. The CDR3 spans 15 residues. V was clipped by 5 bases and J by 0 bases; unmatched bases: 4. The CDR3 coding sequence is TGCGCCAGCAGTTCAGACAGGGGCTCCTACAATGAGCAGTTCTTC. Protein sequence: CASSSDRGSYNEQFF.

This clone was counted a single time. The genes are TRBV11-2 and TRBJ1-1, with unresolved D. This CDR3 is 14 amino acids long. Trimming stripped 1 base from V and 1 base from J, with 7 bases between. In germline, CDR1 is SGHAT, CDR2 FQNNGV. The CDR3 DNA is TGTGCCAGCAGCTTAGGGGTGGGGAACACTGAAGCTTTCTTT. It specifies CASSLGVGNTEAFF.

This clone was counted only a few times. The CDR3 nucleotides are TGCGCCAGCAGCCCCTCGTGGAGTCCACAGCCCCAGCATTTT. It codes for CASSPSWSPQPQHF. The chain couples TRBV5-1 to TRBJ1-5; D unclear. CDR3 length: 14 amino acids. V was clipped by 4 bases and J by 7 bases, with 15 bases between them. Per the germline V gene, CDR1 is SGHRS and CDR2 is YFSETQ.

The genes are TRBV6-1 and TRBJ1-1, with 9 bases lining up with TRBD1. The ends lost 9 bases at V and 0 bases at J; junction bases unmatched: 8. Looked up from germline, CDR1 is MNHNS and CDR2 is SASEGT. The CDR3 sequence is 15 residues long. CDR3 sequence reads: CASRDRAELNTEAFF. CDR3 nucleotides: TGTGCCAGTAGGGACAGGGCTGAACTGAACACTGAAGCTTTCTTT.

The chain joins TRBV7-9 to TRBJ2-4; D not resolved. From germline, CDR1 is SEHNR and CDR2 FQNEAQ (reference sequence). The CDR3 loop spans 14 amino acids. Trimming pared 2 bases from V and 0 bases from J, leaving 5 bases between. CDR3 loop: CASSLSLAKNIQYF. As DNA, the CDR3 is TGTGCCAGCAGCTTAAGCTTAGCCAAAAACATTCAGTACTTC.

The table lists this clone with a few counts. The chain couples TRBV7-9 to TRBJ2-2; D gene ambiguous. The CDR3 sequence is 13 residues long. V dropped 2 bases and J dropped 4 bases, with 5 bases sitting between them. Germline CDR1 and CDR2: SEHNR and FQNEAQ (reference sequence). In DNA form, the CDR3 reads TGTGCCAGCAGCTTACGGGCCACCGGGGAGCTGTTTTTT. Translated: CASSLRATGELFF.

This clone occurred a few times. CDR3 DNA: TGTGCCAGCAGGAGGACCAGCGGGGGGGCGAAGACAGATACGCAGTATTTT. Amino acid sequence: CASRRTSGGAKTDTQYF. The gene calls are TRBV25-1 and TRBJ2-3; TRBD2 matches at 10 bases. The CDR3 is 17 amino acids. Germline V lookup: CDR1 MGHDK, CDR2 SYGVNS. J gave up 3 bases and V 6 bases, and 12 bases lay outside the gene matches.

By sample share, this clone is medium-sized. The V gene is TRBV19, the J gene TRBJ1-2, with unresolved D. Per the germline V gene, CDR1 is LNHDA and CDR2 is SQIVND (reference sequence). This CDR3 comprises 15 residues. V lost 3 bases, J lost 3 bases, and 14 bases lay in between. The CDR3 loop reads CASSIGQPRYYGYTF. As DNA, the CDR3 is TGTGCCAGTAGTATCGGGCAGCCGAGATACTATGGCTACACCTTC.

CDR3 DNA sequence: TGTGCCAGCAGCTTACTAGCGGGGGGGCTACCGAGCTCCTACAATGAGCAGTTCTTC. This codes for CASSLLAGGLPSSYNEQFF. This chain links TRBV13 with TRBJ2-1; 12 nucleotides line up with TRBD2. This CDR3 has 19 amino acids. The junction had 8 bases not matched to a gene; V was cut back by 2 bases and J by 0 bases. Germline CDR1 reads PRHDT; CDR2 reads FYEKMQ (reference sequence).

The rearrangement uses TRBV7-2 and TRBJ2-7; D is ambiguous. Looked up from germline, CDR1 is SGHTA and CDR2 is FQGNSA. The CDR3 spans 11 residues. Trimming removed 2 bases from V and 2 bases from J, with 1 base in between. The CDR3 sequence is CASSLTYEQYF. CDR3 nucleotide sequence: TGTGCCAGCAGCTTAACCTACGAGCAGTACTTC. Full variable domain (outside the CDR3, taken from reference TRBV7-2 and TRBJ2-7): GAGVSQSPSNKVTEKGKDVELRCDPISGHTALYWYRQSLGQGLEFLIYFQGNSAPDKSGLPSDRFSAERTGGSVSTLTIQRTQQEDSAVYLCASSLTYEQYFGPGTRLTVT.

This chain links TRBV5-1 with TRBJ1-1; D call uncertain. This CDR3 spans 14 amino acids. CDR1 is SGHRS, CDR2 YFSETQ, per germline. Trimming pared 9 bases from V and 1 base from J, leaving 16 bases between. The CDR3 sequence: CATRTHTANTEAFF. The CDR3, as DNA: TGCGCCACCAGGACCCATACAGCGAACACTGAAGCTTTCTTT.

This rearrangement joins TRBV30 to TRBJ1-4, with 8 bases identical to TRBD1. CDR1 GTSNPN and CDR2 SVGIG come from the germline V gene (reference sequence). V gave up 2 bases and J gave up 12 bases; unmatched junction bases: 11. There are 14 residues in the CDR3. CDR3 sequence reads: CAWSRVGRGRELFF. The CDR3 bases are TGTGCCTGGAGTAGGGTCGGCAGGGGGCGCGAACTGTTTTTT.

The chain combines TRBV6-5 with TRBJ2-6, with D unresolved. The CDR3 covers 14 residues. V was clipped by 2 bases and J by 1 base, with 3 bases between them. Germline CDR1 reads MNHEY; CDR2 reads SVGAGI. CDR3 bases: TGTGCCAGCAGTTACGGGTCTGGGGCCAACGTCCTGACTTTC. Translation: CASSYGSGANVLTF.

The chain is built from TRBV5-4 and TRBJ2-2, with 9 bases that match TRBD2. CDR1 SGHNT and CDR2 YYREEE come from the germline V gene (reference sequence). The J segment lost 1 base and the V segment lost 4 bases, leaving 8 bases of the junction unmatched. The CDR3 extends over 17 amino acids. As DNA, the CDR3 is TGTGCCAGCAGCCTAACGTCACTAGCGGGGAACACCGGGGAGCTGTTTTTT. It translates to CASSLTSLAGNTGELFF.